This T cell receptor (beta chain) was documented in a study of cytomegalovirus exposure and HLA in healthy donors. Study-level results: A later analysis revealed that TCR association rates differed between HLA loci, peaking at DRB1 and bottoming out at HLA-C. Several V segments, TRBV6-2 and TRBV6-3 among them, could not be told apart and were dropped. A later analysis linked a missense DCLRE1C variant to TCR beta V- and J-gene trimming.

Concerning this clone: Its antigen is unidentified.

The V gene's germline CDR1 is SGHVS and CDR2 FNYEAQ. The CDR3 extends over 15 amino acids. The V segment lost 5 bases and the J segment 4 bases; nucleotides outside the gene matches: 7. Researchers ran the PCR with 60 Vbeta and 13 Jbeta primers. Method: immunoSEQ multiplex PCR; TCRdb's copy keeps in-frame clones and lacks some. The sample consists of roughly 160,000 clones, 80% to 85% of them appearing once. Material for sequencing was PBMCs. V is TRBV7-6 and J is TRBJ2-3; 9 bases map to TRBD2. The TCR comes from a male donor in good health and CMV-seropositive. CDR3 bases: TGTGCCAGCAGCCCCTTAGCGGGAGACCCAGATACGCAGTATTTT. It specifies CASSPLAGDPDTQYF.